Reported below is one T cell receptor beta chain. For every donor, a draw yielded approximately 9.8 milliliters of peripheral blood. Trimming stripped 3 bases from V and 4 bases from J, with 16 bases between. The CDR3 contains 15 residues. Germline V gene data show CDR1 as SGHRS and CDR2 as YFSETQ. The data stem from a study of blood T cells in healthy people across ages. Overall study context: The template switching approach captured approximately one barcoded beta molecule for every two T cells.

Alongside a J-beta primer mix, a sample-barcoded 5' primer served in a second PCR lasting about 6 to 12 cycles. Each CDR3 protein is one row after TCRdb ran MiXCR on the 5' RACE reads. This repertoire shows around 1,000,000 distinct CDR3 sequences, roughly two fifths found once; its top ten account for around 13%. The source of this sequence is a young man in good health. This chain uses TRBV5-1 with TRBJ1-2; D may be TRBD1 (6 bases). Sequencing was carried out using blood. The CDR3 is CASSSGSGAAYGYTF. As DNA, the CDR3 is TGCGCCAGCAGCTCCGGATCAGGGGCGGCCTATGGCTACACCTTC.